A selection of T cell receptor beta chains follows, all from one sample in a study of early T cells in non-severe SARS-CoV-2 infection. MiXCR, run by TCRdb on the 5' RACE reads, gives a single entry per CDR3 protein. The sample lists more than 65,000 distinct CDR3 sequences, roughly 15% occurring once. What was sequenced was whole blood. The receptors here all came from an adult who was a healthcare worker with PCR-confirmed SARS-CoV-2 infection or an uninfected control (not recorded which). Each CDR3 is given with its conserved first and last residue. The D gene is left open where the match is weak. Size values are once, few and many counts, or a class for expanded clones, and some rows have none.

TRBJ1-2	-	TRBV11-1	many	TGTGCCAGCAGCCGGGGGACATCAAGCTATGGCTACACCTTC	CASSRGTSSYGYTF
TRBJ2-3	-	TRBV5-1	-	TGCGCCAGCAGCTTGGATCAGTTCGTTCAGTATTTT	CASSLDQFVQYF
TRBJ1-2	-	TRBV9	-	TGTGCCAGCACTCGTTGGCAGACCCCCACGGATGGCTACACCTTC	CASTRWQTPTDGYTF
TRBJ2-5	-	TRBV10-1	-	TGCGCCAGCAGTGCGCGTAGAGGAGAGACCCAGTACTTC	CASSARRGETQYF
TRBJ2-3	TRBD1	TRBV4-2	few	TGTGCCAGCAGCCAAGAAGGGGCACAGGGGGGAGATACGCAGTATTTT	CASSQEGAQGGDTQYF
TRBJ2-3	TRBD2	TRBV11-2	-	TGTGCCAGCAGCCTCGGACTAGCGGGGGGGATCACAGATACGCAGTATTTT	CASSLGLAGGITDTQYF
TRBJ1-1	-	TRBV7-8	-	TGTGCCAGCAGCTTTACAGGCCAATGGGCTGAAGCTTTCTTT	CASSFTGQWAEAFF
TRBJ1-1	-	TRBV5-1	-	TGCGCCAGCAGCTCGATACATGAAGCTTTCTTT	CASSSIHEAFF
TRBJ2-1	TRBD2	TRBV20-1	few	TGCAGTGCCGAGGGACTAGCGGGGGCGAGCTCCTACAATGAGCAGTTCTTC	CSAEGLAGASSYNEQFF
TRBJ2-5	TRBD1	TRBV10-2	many	TGCGCCAGCAGCCGCGGGACAGGGGGCATGGAGACCCAGTACTTC	CASSRGTGGMETQYF
TRBJ1-2	TRBD1	TRBV6-6	few	TGTGCCAGCAGTTGGGACAGGGGTAACTATGGCTACACCTTC	CASSWDRGNYGYTF
TRBJ1-3	-	TRBV29-1	few	TGCAGCGTTGAAGAGGTGTCTGGAAACACCATATATTTT	CSVEEVSGNTIYF
TRBJ2-3	-	TRBV7-2	-	TGTGCCAGCAGGCCACCGATCACATCTCCCACAGATACGCAGTATTTT	CASRPPITSPTDTQYF
TRBJ2-7	TRBD1	TRBV29-1	-	TGCAGCGTTGGGGCAACAGGGGGCTACGAGCAGTACTTC	CSVGATGGYEQYF
TRBJ1-2	-	TRBV2	many	TGTGCCAGCAGTGGTGTGACACCGCAGATTAACTATGGCTACACCTTC	CASSGVTPQINYGYTF
TRBJ2-3	-	TRBV27	many	TGTGCCAGCAGTTTATACCCCGTCAGGGGCACAGATACGCAGTATTTT	CASSLYPVRGTDTQYF
TRBJ1-2	TRBD1	TRBV29-1	-	TGCAGCGTTGTGTTCCAGGGGGCATCTAACTATGGCTACACCTTC	CSVVFQGASNYGYTF
TRBJ2-7	TRBD1	TRBV29-1	few	TGCAGCGTCGGGGGACAGGGGATAACCTACGAGCAGTACTTC	CSVGGQGITYEQYF
TRBJ2-7	-	TRBV29-1	many	TGCAGCGTTGATCCCGACGATGGGGAGTCCGGCGAGCAGTACTTC	CSVDPDDGESGEQYF
TRBJ2-2	TRBD1	TRBV10-1	-	TGCGCGGGACTCGACAGGGGCTTAGACACCGGGGAGCTGTTTTTT	CAGLDRGLDTGELFF
TRBJ2-1	-	TRBV27	few	TGTGCCAGCAGTCCAAGGTGGGACTCCTACAATGAGCAGTTCTTC	CASSPRWDSYNEQFF
TRBJ2-7	-	TRBV11-2	few	TGTGCCAGCAGCCTGGGGACGGGACGGAGCTCCTACGAGCAGTACTTC	CASSLGTGRSSYEQYF
TRBJ1-4	-	TRBV12-3/TRBV12-4	few	TGTGCCAGCAGTTTCGTTGGTGAAAAACTGTTTTTT	CASSFVGEKLFF
TRBJ2-5	-	TRBV29-1	-	TGCAGCGTTGATAACGGACCCCAGTACTTC	CSVDNGPQYF
TRBJ1-1	-	TRBV20-1	once	TGCAGTGCTAGGCCGACAGGTAGTCACACTGAAGCTTTCTTT	CSARPTGSHTEAFF
TRBJ2-7	-	TRBV20-1	many	TGCAGTGCTAGAGGGGAGAGACAGTACTACGAGCAGTACTTC	CSARGERQYYEQYF
TRBJ1-2	-	TRBV19	-	TGTGCCAGTACCACCACGTCGGGGTGGGATTACTATGGCTACACCTTC	CASTTTSGWDYYGYTF
TRBJ2-5	-	TRBV7-9	-	TGTGCCAGCAGCTTAGTTCGCTTTCCGGGGGCGGAGACCCAGTACTTC	CASSLVRFPGAETQYF
TRBJ2-6	-	TRBV6-6	many	TGTGCCAGCAGTTTGAGGGACGGTTCGTCTCTGGGGGCCAACGTCCTGACTTTC	CASSLRDGSSLGANVLTF
TRBJ2-1	-	TRBV6-2/TRBV6-3	many	TGTGCCAGCAGTTACTCTGGCAGGGCCGAGAGTTTCTACAATGAGCAGTTCTTC	CASSYSGRAESFYNEQFF
TRBJ2-3	-	TRBV5-4	many	TGTGCCAGCAGCTGGGGGCCAGGGCAGCGAACGACAGATACGCAGTATTTT	CASSWGPGQRTTDTQYF